Described below is a single TCR beta chain sequence and its context. After extraction with the RNeasy kit, about 0.45 to 1 ug of the RNA was reverse transcribed using random hexamers. TCRdb re-called the immunoSEQ multiplex PCR reads with MiXCR, one entry per CDR3 protein. The table has 50,000 to 55,000 distinct CDR3 sequences, approximately 95% seen once. The data stem from a study of CD8 T cells in Susac syndrome. Sequencing of TCR beta was carried out in blood CD8+ and CD4+ T cells. V dropped 0 bases and J dropped 1 base, with 6 bases sitting between them. Germline values: CDR1 LGHDT, CDR2 YNNKEL (reference sequence). The CDR3 covers 14 residues.

The sample consisted of CD8+ T cells from PBMCs. The chain has TRBV3-1 and TRBJ2-5, with D unresolved. This receptor was taken from a human donor with Susac syndrome. The CDR3 DNA reads as TGTGCCAGCAGCCAAGATCCGGCCCAAGAGACCCAGTACTTC. The encoded protein is CASSQDPAQETQYF.